This T cell receptor beta chain comes out of a study of CD8+ T cells in alopecia areata. Whole-study findings and limits: In blood and scalp, many expanded lesional clones persisted during tofacitinib.

Trimming took 5 bases from V and 8 from J, leaving 21 bases between them. The CDR3 loop spans 15 amino acids. Germline loops: CDR1 SGHTA, CDR2 FQGNSA. Regarding this clone: What it binds is not known.

Indicated treatment: oral pan-JAK inhibitor, 5-10 mg twice daily. The investigators collected lesional scalp punch biopsies and peripheral blood from alopecia areata patients. RNA, once extracted, was reverse transcribed into cDNA for use as the sequencing template. Only in-frame clones appear in the TCRdb table, and some are missing; sequencing was by immunoSEQ multiplex PCR. The sample lists under 95,000 clones; over 70% were seen once. Sequencing used CD8+ T cells sorted from blood, obtained at approximately week 45, from a patient treated with tofacitinib. This sequence was found in a human donor with alopecia areata. This chain uses TRBV7-2 with TRBJ1-1, with a tentative D call TRBD1 (6 bases). Here the CDR3 DNA reads TGTGCCAGCAGCGTACCCTGGGGGCGATCGTTCGAAGCTTTCTTT. Translation: CASSVPWGRSFEAFF.